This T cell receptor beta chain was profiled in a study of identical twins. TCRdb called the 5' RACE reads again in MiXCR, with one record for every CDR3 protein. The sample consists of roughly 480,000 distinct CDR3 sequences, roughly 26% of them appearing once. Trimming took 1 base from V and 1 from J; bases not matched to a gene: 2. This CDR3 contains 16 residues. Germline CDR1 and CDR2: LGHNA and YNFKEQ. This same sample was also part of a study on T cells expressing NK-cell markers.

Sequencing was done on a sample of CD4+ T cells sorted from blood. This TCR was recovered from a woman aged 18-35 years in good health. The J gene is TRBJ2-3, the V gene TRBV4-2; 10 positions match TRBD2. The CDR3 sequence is CASSQGTSGGTDTQYF. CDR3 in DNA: TGTGCCAGCAGCCAAGGAACTAGCGGGGGCACAGATACGCAGTATTTT.